Below, one T cell receptor (beta chain) is given with its context. The data are from a study of monozygotic twins with inflammatory bowel disease. For each CDR3 protein, TCRdb gives one entry from its re-call of the 5' RACE reads, without DNA. The specimen's table records 93,000 or so distinct CDR3 sequences. The CDR3 loop spans 14 amino acids. Germline V gives CDR1 SGHTA, CDR2 FQGNSA. This receptor was taken from a human donor with ulcerative colitis or Crohn's disease, or a healthy co-twin of an affected twin (not recorded which). Sequencing was performed on blood. The V and J genes are TRBV7-2 and TRBJ2-7; no DNA is available, so the TRBD1 call from TCRdb remains unchecked. This chain's CDR3 is CASSQPGSMYEQYF. Complete variable domain (other parts from reference TRBV7-2 and TRBJ2-7): GAGVSQSPSNKVTEKGKDVELRCDPISGHTALYWYRQSLGQGLEFLIYFQGNSAPDKSGLPSDRFSAERTGGSVSTLTIQRTQQEDSAVYLCASSQPGSMYEQYFGPGTRLTVT.